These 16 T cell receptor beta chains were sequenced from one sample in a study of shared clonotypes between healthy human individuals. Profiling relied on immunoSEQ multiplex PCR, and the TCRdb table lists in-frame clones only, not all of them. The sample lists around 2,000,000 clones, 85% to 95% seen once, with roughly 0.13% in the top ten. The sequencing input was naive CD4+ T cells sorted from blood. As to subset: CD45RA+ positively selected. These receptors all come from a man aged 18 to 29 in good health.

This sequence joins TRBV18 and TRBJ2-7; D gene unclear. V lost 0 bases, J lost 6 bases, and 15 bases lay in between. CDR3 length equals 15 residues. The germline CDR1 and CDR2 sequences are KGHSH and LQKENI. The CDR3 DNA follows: TGTGCCAGCTCACCACCCAAGGGTAGCCGGGTCGAGCAGTACTTC. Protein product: CASSPPKGSRVEQYF. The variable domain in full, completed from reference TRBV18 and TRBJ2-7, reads NAGVMQNPRHLVRRRGQEARLRCSPMKGHSHVYWYRQLPEEGLKFMVYLQKENIIDESGMPKERFSAEFPKEGPSILRIQQVVRGDSAAYFCASSPPKGSRVEQYFGPGTRLTVT.

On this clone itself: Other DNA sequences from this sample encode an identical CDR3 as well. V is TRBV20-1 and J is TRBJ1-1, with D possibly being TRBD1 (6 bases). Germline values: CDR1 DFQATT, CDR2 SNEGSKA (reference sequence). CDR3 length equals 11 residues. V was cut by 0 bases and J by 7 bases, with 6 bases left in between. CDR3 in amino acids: CSAREGGEAFF. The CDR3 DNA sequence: TGCAGTGCTAGAGAAGGGGGTGAAGCTTTCTTT.

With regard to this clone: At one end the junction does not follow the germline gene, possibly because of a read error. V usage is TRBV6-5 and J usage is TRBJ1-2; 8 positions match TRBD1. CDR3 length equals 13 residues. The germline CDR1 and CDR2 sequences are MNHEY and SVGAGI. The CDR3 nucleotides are TGTGCCAGCAGGGAGGCCGGGACAGGATTCCACCTCTTC. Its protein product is CASREAGTGFHLF.

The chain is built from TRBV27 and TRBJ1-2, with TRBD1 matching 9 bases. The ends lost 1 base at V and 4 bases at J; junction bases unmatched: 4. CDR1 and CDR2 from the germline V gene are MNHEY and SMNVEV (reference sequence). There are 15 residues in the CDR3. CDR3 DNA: TGTGCCAGCAGTTTATTGGGACAGGGCATCTATGGCTACACCTTC. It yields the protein CASSLLGQGIYGYTF.

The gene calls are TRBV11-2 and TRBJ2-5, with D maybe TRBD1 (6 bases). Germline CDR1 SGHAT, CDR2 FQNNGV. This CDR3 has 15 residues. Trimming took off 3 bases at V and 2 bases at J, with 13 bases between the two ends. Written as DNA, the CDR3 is TGTGCCAGCAGCTTTTTAGGACAGTCACAAGAGACCCAGTACTTC. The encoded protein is CASSFLGQSQETQYF.

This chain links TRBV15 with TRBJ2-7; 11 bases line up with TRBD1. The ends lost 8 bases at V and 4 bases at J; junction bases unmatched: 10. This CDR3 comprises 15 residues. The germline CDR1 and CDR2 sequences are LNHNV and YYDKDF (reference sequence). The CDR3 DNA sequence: TGTGCCACCGGCCAGGACAGGGGGCAGCGTTACGAGCAGTACTTC. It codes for CATGQDRGQRYEQYF.

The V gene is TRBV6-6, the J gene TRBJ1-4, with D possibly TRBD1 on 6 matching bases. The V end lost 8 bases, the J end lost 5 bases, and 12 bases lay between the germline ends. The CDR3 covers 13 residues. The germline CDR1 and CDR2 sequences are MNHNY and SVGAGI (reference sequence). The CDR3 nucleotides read TGTGCCAGCGACCCAGGGACAAATGAAAAACTGTTTTTT. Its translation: CASDPGTNEKLFF.

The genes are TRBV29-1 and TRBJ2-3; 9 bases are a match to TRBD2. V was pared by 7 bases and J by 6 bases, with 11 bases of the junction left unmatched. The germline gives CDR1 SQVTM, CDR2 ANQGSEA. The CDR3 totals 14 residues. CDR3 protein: CSGEVAGAGDTQYF. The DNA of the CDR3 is TGCAGCGGTGAGGTAGCGGGGGCTGGGGATACGCAGTATTTT.

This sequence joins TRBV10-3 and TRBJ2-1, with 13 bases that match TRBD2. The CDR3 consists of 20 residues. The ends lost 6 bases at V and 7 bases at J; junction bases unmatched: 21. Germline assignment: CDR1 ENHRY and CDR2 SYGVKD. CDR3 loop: CAISNFGRAMGTSGTNEQFF. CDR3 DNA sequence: TGTGCCATCAGCAACTTCGGACGGGCAATGGGGACTAGCGGGACGAATGAGCAGTTCTTC.

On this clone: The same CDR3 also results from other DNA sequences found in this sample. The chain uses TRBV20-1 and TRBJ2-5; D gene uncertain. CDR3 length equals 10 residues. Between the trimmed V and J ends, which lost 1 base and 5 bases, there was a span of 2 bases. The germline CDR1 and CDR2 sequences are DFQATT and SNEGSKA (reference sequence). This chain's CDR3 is CSARVETQYF. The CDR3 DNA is TGCAGTGCTAGAGTGGAGACCCAGTACTTC.

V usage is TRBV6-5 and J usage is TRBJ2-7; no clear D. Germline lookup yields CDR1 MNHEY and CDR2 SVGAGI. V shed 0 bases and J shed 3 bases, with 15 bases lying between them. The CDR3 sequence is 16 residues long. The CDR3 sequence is CASSYSITTSLYEQYF. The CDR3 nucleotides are TGTGCCAGCAGTTACTCGATAACGACAAGTCTCTACGAGCAGTACTTC.

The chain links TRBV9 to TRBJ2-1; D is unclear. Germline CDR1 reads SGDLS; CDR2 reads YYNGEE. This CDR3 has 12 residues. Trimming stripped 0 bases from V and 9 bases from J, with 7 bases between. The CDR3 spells CASSVVEGEQFF. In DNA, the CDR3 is TGTGCCAGCAGCGTAGTTGAAGGTGAGCAGTTCTTC.

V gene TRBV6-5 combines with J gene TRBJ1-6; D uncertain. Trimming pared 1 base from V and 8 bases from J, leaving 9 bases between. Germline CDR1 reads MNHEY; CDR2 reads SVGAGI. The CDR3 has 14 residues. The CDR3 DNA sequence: TGTGCCAGCAGTTACTGGGGTGGTTATTCACCCCTCCACTTT. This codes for CASSYWGGYSPLHF.

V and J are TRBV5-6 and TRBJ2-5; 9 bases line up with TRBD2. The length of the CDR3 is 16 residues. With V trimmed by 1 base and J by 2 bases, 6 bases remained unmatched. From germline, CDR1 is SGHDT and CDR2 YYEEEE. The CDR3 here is CASSLSLAGMQETQYF. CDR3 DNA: TGTGCCAGCAGCTTGAGTCTAGCGGGGATGCAAGAGACCCAGTACTTC.

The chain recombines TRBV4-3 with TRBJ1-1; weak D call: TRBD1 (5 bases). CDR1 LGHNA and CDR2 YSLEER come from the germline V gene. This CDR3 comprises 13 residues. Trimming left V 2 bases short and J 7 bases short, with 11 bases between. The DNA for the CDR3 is TGCGCCAGCAGCCAACATTATGGGGGTGAAGCTTTCTTT. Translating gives CASSQHYGGEAFF.

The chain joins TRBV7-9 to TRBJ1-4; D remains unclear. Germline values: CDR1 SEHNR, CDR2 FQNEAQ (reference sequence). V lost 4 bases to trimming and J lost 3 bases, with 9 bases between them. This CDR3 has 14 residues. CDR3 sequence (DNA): TGTGCCAGCAGCTCACAGACCTCTAATGAAAAACTGTTTTTT. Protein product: CASSSQTSNEKLFF.